This TCR beta chain was identified during a study of CD8+CD57+ T cells in acquired aplastic anemia. About the study: Each DNA sample taken from sorted CD4+ and CD8+ cells came to approximately 3.2 ug on average.

For this clonotype: Its antigen is not identified.

Genomic DNA constituted the template upon which TCR beta VDJ and CDR3 profiling was performed. From the reads, TCRdb called clonotypes with MiXCR, one entry per CDR3 protein. Among 150,000 to 200,000 distinct CDR3 sequences, around 40% were seen once, and the ten largest hold 0.9% to 1.2%. Findings of the study overall: Both patients and controls carried the same twenty-nine CD8+ CDR3 sequences.

The V gene's germline CDR1 is KGHDR and CDR2 SFDVKD. Trimming took 9 bases from V and 8 from J, leaving 9 bases between them. The CDR3 has 11 amino acids. The sequence came from a human donor in good health. V gene TRBV24-1 combines with J gene TRBJ2-2; possibly TRBD1 for D (5 bases). Input material: sorted CD4+, CD8+, or CD8+CD57+ T cells (not recorded which) from PBMCs. The CDR3 reads CATQQAGELFF. CDR3 in DNA: TGTGCCACCCAACAGGCTGGGGAGCTGTTTTTT.